The sequence of this TCR beta chain was determined in a study of T cells in Graves' hyperthyroidism and ophthalmopathy. Study-level results: For ophthalmopathy, model prediction preceded onset by a median about 6.2 months.

Amplification of TCR beta CDR3 regions was performed using RNA transcripts as template. Researchers ran a first-round RT-PCR on the TCR CDR3 using the HTBI primer set. A single record per CDR3 protein comes from TCRdb applying MiXCR to the multiplex PCR reads. Of approximately 95,000 distinct CDR3 sequences listed, about 37% were seen once; the top ten hold about 10%. This clonotype was observed at least ten times. Its specificity is unknown. The CDR3 consists of 15 residues. The germline V and J ends were trimmed by 1 base and 6 bases, with 16 bases remaining between them. The V gene's germline CDR1 is SGHVS and CDR2 FNYEAQ.

The receptor comes from a woman aged 25 to 39 with Graves' hyperthyroidism. The V call is TRBV7-6, the J call TRBJ2-7, with D hard to call. The specimen sequenced was peripheral blood or thyroid tissue (not recorded which). The CDR3 coding sequence is TGTGCCAGCAGCTTAGGACTGCAAGAAGGGTCCGAGCAGTACTTC. This sequence encodes CASSLGLQEGSEQYF.